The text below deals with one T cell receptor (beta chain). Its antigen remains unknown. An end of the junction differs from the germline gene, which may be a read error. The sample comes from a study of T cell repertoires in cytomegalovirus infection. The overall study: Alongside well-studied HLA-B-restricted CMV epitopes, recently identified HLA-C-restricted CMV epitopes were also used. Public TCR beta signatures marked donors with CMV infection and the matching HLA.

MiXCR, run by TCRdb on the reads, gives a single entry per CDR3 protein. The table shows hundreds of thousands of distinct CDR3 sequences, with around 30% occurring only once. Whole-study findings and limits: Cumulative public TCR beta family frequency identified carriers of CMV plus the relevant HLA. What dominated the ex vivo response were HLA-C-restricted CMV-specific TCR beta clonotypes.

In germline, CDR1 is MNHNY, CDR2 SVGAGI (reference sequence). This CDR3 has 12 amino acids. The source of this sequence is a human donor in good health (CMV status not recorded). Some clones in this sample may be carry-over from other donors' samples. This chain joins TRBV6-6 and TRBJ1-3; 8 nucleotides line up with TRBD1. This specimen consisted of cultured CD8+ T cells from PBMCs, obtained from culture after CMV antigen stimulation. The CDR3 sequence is CASSDRGNTVYF. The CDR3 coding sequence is TGTGCCAGCAGTGACAGGGGAAACACCGTATATTTT.